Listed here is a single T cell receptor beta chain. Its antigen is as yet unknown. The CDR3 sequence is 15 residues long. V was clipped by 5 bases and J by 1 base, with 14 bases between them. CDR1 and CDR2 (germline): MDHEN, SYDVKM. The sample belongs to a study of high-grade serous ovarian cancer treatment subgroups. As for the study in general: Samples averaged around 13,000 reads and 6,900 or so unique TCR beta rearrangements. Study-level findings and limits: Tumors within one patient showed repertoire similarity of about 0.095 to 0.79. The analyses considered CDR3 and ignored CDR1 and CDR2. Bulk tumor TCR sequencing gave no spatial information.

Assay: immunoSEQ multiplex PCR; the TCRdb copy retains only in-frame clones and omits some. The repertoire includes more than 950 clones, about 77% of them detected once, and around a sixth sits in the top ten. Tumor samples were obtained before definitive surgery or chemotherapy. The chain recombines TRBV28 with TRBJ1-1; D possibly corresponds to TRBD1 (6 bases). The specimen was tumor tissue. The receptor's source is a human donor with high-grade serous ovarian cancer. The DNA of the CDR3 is TGTGCCAGCAGTACGCCGGGACACCCGAACACTGAAGCTTTCTTT. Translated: CASSTPGHPNTEAFF.